This note documents a single T cell receptor (beta chain) sequence. This clone was seen just once. Its antigen is unknown. The input lacks base qualities; no much larger clone sits a single base away. The data were taken from a study of hypomethylating agent response in myelodysplastic syndrome (dated by TCRdb to the early 2020s). About the study as a whole: Patients were treated with the hypomethylating agents azacitidine (about 75% of the 11) or decitabine (3 of 11). Of the myelodysplastic syndrome patients in the cohort, nine or ten were male and 2 were female. On average the patients were about 70 +/- 6 years old, and a diploid cytogenetic profile was seen most often. The mutation found most frequently was TET2, which appeared in about 50% of the 11 patients. Complete response or hematologic improvement was achieved by six patients, and 4 or 5 patients were classified as non-responders. Response was defined as complete response or hematologic improvement, and patients who met neither criterion were classified as non-responders. What the work shows at the level of the full study, not this receptor alone: Responders more often showed novel clonotypes emerging, while non-responders displayed more contracted clonotypes after treatment. No significant change in richness, rarefaction diversity or clonality was detected after hypomethylating agent treatment, either across all patients or within response groups. The healthy control donors were not matched in age to the MDS patients, and this mismatch could have affected the comparison between MDS and healthy donors. Only roughly 11 patients were analyzed, so the cohort was small. A possible recognition of novel MDS antigens by the shared GLIPH2 clusters was not confirmed and needs experimental validation.

Receptors were amplified or captured by the immunoSEQ multiplex PCR assay. Sequencing was run at survey resolution with two replicates of roughly 200 ng each, for a total of roughly 400 ng of DNA per sample. Rearranged TCRB sequences in genomic DNA were detected with the hsTCRB kit, which uses multiplex PCR primers directed at V and J genes. In the first PCR, the CDR3 region was amplified for 25 to 35 cycles with the QIAGEN Multiplex PCR Kit. Sample barcodes and Illumina adapters were added to each replicate in an 8-cycle second PCR. Quantification of the pooled libraries was done with a QuantStudio 6 and the KAPA library quantification kit. Approximately 15 pM of pooled libraries went onto an Illumina MiSeq for sequencing, using single-end reads of 156 cycles plus an index read of 15 cycles. Regarding the original processing steps: Of 168,753 unique clonotypes, less than 2% were flagged by VDJdb annotation as previously reported viral-epitope-specific clonotypes. The immunoSEQ Data Assistant and immunoSEQ Analyzer turned the raw reads into TCRB repertoires that were normalized and annotated. Clonotypes were analyzed with BioAnalyzer and version 0.6.5 of the immunarch R package. Every repertoire was downsampled to the clone count of the smallest repertoire before richness was estimated. Clonotypes were sorted into expanded, contracted or novel categories with Fisher's exact tests, where novel meant the clonotype had zero frequency before treatment. Significantly changed CDR3 beta sequences were clustered with GLIPH2 using simulation_depth=1000 and kmer_min_depth=3, and CDR3s shorter than five residues were excluded. Held by TCRdb, this immuneACCESS table contains in-frame sequences only and omits some clones. Under half of the omission traces to an unresolved V gene where checked; the cause of the rest is unknown. That table gives V, J and clone size, and the DNA gave D and trimming. The sample has roughly 6,000 clones on record, 70% to 85% of them singletons. Roughly 10% of the sample lies in the top ten.

The CDR3 contains 13 residues, cysteine and phenylalanine counted. CDR3 DNA only is kept here, 39 bases in frame from base 1. CDR1 SGHAT and CDR2 FQNNGV are derived from the germline V gene. Trimming costs V 5 bases and J 2 bases, and their ends lie 9 bases apart. Bulk bone marrow was analyzed, and T-cell subsets were not sorted. TCR beta CDR3 regions were immunosequenced from bone marrow of roughly 10 myelodysplastic syndrome patients before and after hypomethylating agent therapy. For longitudinal repertoire tracking, a baseline bone marrow plus two to three bone marrows at different post-treatment timepoints were contributed by each patient. Genomic DNA was isolated from whole bone marrow, and DNA quality was assessed with TapeStation, NanoDrop OneC and PicoGreen assays.

The rearranged segments are TRBV11-2 and TRBJ1-2, and possibly TRBD1, on 5 matching bases. The sequence was collected from a human donor with myelodysplastic syndrome. Sample: bone marrow, taken before or after starting hypomethylating agent treatment for myelodysplastic syndrome (not recorded which). The CDR3 sequence is CASSPDMNYGYTF. The sequence in DNA is TGTGCCAGCAGCCCGGACATGAACTATGGCTACACCTTC.